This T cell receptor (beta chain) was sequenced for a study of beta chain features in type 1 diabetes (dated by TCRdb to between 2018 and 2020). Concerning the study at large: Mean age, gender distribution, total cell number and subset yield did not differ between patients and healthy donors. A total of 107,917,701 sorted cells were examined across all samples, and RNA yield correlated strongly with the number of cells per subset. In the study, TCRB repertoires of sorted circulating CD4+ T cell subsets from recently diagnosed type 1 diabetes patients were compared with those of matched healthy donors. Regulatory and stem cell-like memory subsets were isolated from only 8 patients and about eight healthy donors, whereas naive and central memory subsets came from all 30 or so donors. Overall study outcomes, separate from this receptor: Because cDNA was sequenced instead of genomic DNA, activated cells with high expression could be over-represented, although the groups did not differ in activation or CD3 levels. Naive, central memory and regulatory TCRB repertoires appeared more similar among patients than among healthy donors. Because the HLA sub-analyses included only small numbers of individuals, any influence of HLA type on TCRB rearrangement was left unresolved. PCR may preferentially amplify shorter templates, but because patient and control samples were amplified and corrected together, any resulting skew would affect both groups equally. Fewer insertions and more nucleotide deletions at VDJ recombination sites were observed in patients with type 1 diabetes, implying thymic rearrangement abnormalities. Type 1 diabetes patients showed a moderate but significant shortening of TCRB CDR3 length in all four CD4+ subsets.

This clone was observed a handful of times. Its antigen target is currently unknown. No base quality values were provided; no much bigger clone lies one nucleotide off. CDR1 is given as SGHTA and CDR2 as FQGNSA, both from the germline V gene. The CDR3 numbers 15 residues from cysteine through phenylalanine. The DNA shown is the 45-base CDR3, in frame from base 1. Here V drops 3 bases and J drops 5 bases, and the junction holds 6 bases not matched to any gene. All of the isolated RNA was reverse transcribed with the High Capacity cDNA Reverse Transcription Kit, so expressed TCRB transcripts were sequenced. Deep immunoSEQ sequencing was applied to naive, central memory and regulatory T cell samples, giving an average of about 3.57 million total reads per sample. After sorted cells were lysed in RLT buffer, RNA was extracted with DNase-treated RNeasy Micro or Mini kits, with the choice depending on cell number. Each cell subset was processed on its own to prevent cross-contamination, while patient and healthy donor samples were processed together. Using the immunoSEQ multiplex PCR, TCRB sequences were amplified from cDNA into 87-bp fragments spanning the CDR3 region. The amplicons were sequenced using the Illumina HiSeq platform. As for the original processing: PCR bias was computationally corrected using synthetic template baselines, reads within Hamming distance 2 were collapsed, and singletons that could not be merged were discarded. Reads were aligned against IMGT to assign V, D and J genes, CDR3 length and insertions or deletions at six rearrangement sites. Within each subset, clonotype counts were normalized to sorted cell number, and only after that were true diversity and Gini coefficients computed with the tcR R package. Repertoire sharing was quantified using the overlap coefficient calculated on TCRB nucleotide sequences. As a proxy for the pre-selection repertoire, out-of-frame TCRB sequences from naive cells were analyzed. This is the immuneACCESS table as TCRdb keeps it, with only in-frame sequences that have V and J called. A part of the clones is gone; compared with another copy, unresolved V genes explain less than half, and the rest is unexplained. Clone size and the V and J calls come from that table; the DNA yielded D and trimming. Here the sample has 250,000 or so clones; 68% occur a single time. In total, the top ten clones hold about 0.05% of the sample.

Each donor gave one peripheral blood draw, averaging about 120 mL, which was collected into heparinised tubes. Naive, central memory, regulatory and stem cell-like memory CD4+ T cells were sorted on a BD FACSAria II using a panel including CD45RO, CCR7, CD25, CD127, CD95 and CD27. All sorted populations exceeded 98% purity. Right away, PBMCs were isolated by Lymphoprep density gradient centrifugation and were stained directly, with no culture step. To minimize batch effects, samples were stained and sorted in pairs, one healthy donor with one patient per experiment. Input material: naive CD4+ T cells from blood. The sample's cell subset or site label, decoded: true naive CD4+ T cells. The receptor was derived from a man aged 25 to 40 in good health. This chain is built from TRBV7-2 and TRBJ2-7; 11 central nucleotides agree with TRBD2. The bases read TGTGCCAGCAGCTTCCGACTAGCGGGACCAGACGAGCAGTACTTC. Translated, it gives CASSFRLAGPDEQYF.